This TCR beta chain came from a study of T cell changes during pregnancy in multiple sclerosis. The V end was cut by 4 bases, the J end by 3 bases, with 18 bases between. Germline assignment: CDR1 LNHDA and CDR2 SQIVND (reference sequence). There are 17 residues in the CDR3. Method: immunoSEQ multiplex PCR; TCRdb's copy keeps in-frame clones and lacks some. The sample lists around 100,000 clones; more than 85% were seen once. The V call is TRBV19, the J call TRBJ1-4; D unclear. The clonotype was recovered from a female donor with multiple sclerosis, enrolled in a pregnancy study. The material was peripheral blood, obtained after pregnancy. CDR3 residues: CASSKFISRAANEKLFF. The CDR3, as DNA: TGTGCCAGTAGTAAGTTTATTTCGAGGGCCGCTAATGAAAAACTGTTTTTT.